This entry features one T cell receptor (beta chain) sequence. Its antigen is unidentified. This entry comes from a study of multiple sclerosis patients with progressive multifocal leukoencephalopathy. General study findings and limits: It is unclear whether the findings reflect JC virus infection or general immunocompromise.

Time point here: before natalizumab initiation. Prior interferon beta treatment was universal, and the PML patients were all female. Before the first natalizumab infusion, T0 blood samples were taken. The survey-level immunoSEQ assay was used. Some clones are missing from TCRdb's copy, which holds only in-frame ones; the method was immunoSEQ multiplex PCR. The data show roughly 28,000 clones, 88% seen once. V was pared by 1 base and J by 10 bases, with 20 bases between. CDR1 is SGHDT and CDR2 is YYEEEE in the germline V gene. The length of the CDR3 is 15 residues. The rearrangement uses TRBV5-6 and TRBJ1-1; D might be TRBD1 (6 bases). The clonotype comes from a human donor with multiple sclerosis. Sequenced: PBMCs. The CDR3 sequence: CASSLYRDIELGAFF. CDR3 coding DNA: TGTGCCAGCAGCTTGTATAGGGACATAGAACTTGGAGCTTTCTTT. The variable domain in full, completed from reference TRBV5-6 and TRBJ1-1, reads DAGVTQSPTHLIKTRGQQVTLRCSPKSGHDTVSWYQQALGQGPQFIFQYYEEEERQRGNFPDRFSGHQFPNYSSELNVNALLLGDSALYLCASSLYRDIELGAFFGQGTRLTVV.